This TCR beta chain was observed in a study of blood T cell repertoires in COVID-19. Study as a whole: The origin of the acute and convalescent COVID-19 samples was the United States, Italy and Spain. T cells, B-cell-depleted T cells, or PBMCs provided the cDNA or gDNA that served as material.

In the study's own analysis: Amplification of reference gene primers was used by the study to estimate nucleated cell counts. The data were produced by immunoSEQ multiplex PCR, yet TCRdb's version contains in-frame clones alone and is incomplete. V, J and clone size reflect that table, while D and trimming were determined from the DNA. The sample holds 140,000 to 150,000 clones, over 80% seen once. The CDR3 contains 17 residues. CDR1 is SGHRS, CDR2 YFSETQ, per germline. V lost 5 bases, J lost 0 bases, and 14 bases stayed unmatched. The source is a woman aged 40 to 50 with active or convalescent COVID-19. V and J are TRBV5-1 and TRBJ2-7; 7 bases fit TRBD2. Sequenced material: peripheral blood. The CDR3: CASSRRNTSAYSYEQYF. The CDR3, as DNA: TGCGCCAGCAGTCGTCGTAACACTAGCGCCTACTCCTACGAGCAGTACTTC.